This T cell receptor beta chain comes out of a study of T cell responses to AZD1222 COVID-19 vaccine. Study-level findings and limits: Distributed over spike, vaccine-associated CD4 TCRs predominated at 160-218 and 743-854.

Notes on this clone: Its antigen is currently unknown.

The ends were cut back, 5 bases at V and 7 bases at J, with 21 bases in the middle. The germline V gene has CDR1 LNHDA and CDR2 SQIVND (reference sequence). This CDR3 region has 16 residues. Produced via immunoSEQ multiplex PCR; TCRdb's table is partial and in-frame only. The table has around 130,000 clones, 93% seen once. The chain joins TRBV19 to TRBJ1-5; D unresolved. Source: peripheral blood, taken on day 0 of AZD1222 vaccination. The receptor was isolated from an adult in good health. The CDR3, as DNA: TGTGCCAGTAGTTCCCCGGACCACTCTGGGAACCAGCCCCAGCATTTT. It translates to CASSSPDHSGNQPQHF.